The sample holds a few counts of the clone carrying this T cell receptor beta chain. The antigen is unknown. The data belong to a study of cytomegalovirus exposure and HLA in healthy donors. Findings of the study overall: The classifier was said to identify cytomegalovirus status with high specificity and sensitivity. Looking again later, the authors saw that most CMV-associated TCR beta chains seemed HLA-restricted. According to the study, roughly 160 TCR beta chains were cytomegalovirus-associated.

60 Vbeta and 13 Jbeta primers were used in PCR. Libraries were prepared by immunoSEQ multiplex PCR; TCRdb keeps only in-frame clonotypes and omits some of them. This table holds fewer than 200,000 clones, under 80% found once. The CDR3 has 11 residues. Deletions cut 3 bases from V and 8 bases from J, with 10 bases between. Germline V gene data show CDR1 as DFQATT and CDR2 as SNEGSKA (reference sequence). This clonotype was sampled from a human donor in good health. J is TRBJ1-1 and V is TRBV20-1, with D unresolved. Sequenced input: PBMCs. CDR3 sequence: CSASNGGEAFF. DNA for the CDR3: TGCAGTGCTAGTAACGGAGGGGAAGCTTTCTTT.